This entry lists 20 T cell receptor beta chains sequenced from one sample in a study of T cell responses to AZD1222 COVID-19 vaccine. Some clones are missing from TCRdb's copy, which holds only in-frame ones; the method was immunoSEQ multiplex PCR. The data show around 75,000 clones, more than 75% seen once. Sequenced material: peripheral blood, taken on day 0 of AZD1222 vaccination. The receptors originated from an adult in good health.

The chain has TRBV29-1 and TRBJ2-7; TRBD1 matches 8 bases. The CDR3 loop spans 14 amino acids. The germline V gene encodes CDR1 SQVTM and CDR2 ANQGSEA. After removal of 4 bases from V and 3 bases from J, the junction contained 8 bases not matched to a gene. CDR3 loop: CSVGGQDRDYEQYF. CDR3 DNA sequence: TGCAGCGTTGGGGGGCAGGACAGGGACTACGAGCAGTACTTC.

This chain connects TRBV4-1 to TRBJ1-3; D not resolved. CDR3 size: 15 residues. Germline-derived CDR1 and CDR2 are MGHRA and YSYEKL. Trimming stripped 1 base from V and 1 base from J, with 8 bases between. This chain's CDR3 is CASSQVPGSGNTIYF. CDR3 sequence (DNA): TGCGCCAGCAGCCAAGTGCCAGGATCTGGAAACACCATATATTTT.

This clone came up a few times. The chain has TRBV11-2 and TRBJ2-7; 12 positions match TRBD1. CDR3 length equals 15 residues. V lost 5 bases and J lost 5; bases outside the gene matches: 7. Germline V gene lookup returns CDR1 SGHAT and CDR2 FQNNGV. CDR3 nucleotides: TGTGCCAGCAGCAACCGAAGGGACAGGGGGCACGAGCAGTACTTC. Its protein is CASSNRRDRGHEQYF.

A few counts support this clone. This chain uses TRBV5-4 with TRBJ1-2; D uncertain. CDR1 is SGHNT and CDR2 is YYREEE in the germline V gene (reference sequence). Deletions cut 5 bases from V and 4 bases from J, with 18 bases between. The CDR3 totals 15 residues. CDR3 in amino acids: CASRAFGEAAYGYTF. In DNA form, the CDR3 reads TGTGCCAGCAGAGCTTTTGGGGAGGCGGCCTATGGCTACACCTTC. Full variable domain (outside the CDR3, taken from reference TRBV5-4 and TRBJ1-2): ETGVTQSPTHLIKTRGQQVTLRCSSQSGHNTVSWYQQALGQGPQFIFQYYREEENGRGNFPPRFSGLQFPNYSSELNVNALELDDSALYLCASRAFGEAAYGYTFGSGTRLTVV.

The chain recombines TRBV3-1 (or the pseudogene TRBV3-2) with TRBJ1-2; D unresolved. The CDR3 is made up of 12 amino acids. Germline values: CDR1 LGHDT, CDR2 YNNKEL (reference sequence). V dropped 3 bases and J dropped 8 bases, with 10 bases sitting between them. The DNA of the CDR3 is TGTGCCAGCAGCCAGTCGGCGCGGGGCTACACCTTC. It translates to CASSQSARGYTF.

The chain joins TRBV12-2 to TRBJ2-7; TRBD2 reflects the table's D call only, with no check against the DNA. TRBV12-2 is termed a pseudogene. The CDR3 runs to 17 residues. CDR3 sequence: CASRPRRGRKKSYEQYF. CDR3 nucleotide sequence: TGTGCAAGTCGCCCCCGGCGGGGACGCAAGAAATCCTACGAGCAGTACTTC.

V is TRBV5-4 and J is TRBJ2-5; tentatively, D is TRBD1 or TRBD2 (5 bases each). V was cut by 3 bases and J by 3 bases, with 9 bases left in between. The CDR3 length is 13 residues. Germline CDR1 is SGHNT and CDR2 is YYREEE (reference sequence). CDR3 nucleotide sequence: TGTGCCAGCAGCTCCGGGACGGAAGAGACCCAGTACTTC. Translated, it gives CASSSGTEETQYF.

V is TRBV28 and J is TRBJ2-5; 8 nucleotides align to TRBD2. The CDR3 totals 15 residues. Germline lookup yields CDR1 MDHEN and CDR2 SYDVKM. Trimming at V came to 3 bases and at J to 3 bases, leaving 6 bases not matched to a gene. This CDR3 is CASSFERGYKETQYF. The CDR3, as DNA: TGTGCCAGCAGTTTCGAGCGGGGGTACAAAGAGACCCAGTACTTC.

This clone was seen a handful of times. One end of the junction is discordant with germline, which a read error may explain. J is TRBJ2-7 and V is TRBV4-3, with D perhaps matching TRBD2 (5 bases). Germline lookup yields CDR1 LGHNA and CDR2 YSLEER. There are 18 residues in the CDR3. CDR3 region: CASSQERGQATSSHEQYF. In nucleotides, the CDR3 is TGCGCCAGCAGCCAAGAAAGAGGGCAGGCTACCTCCTCCCACGAGCAGTACTTC.

This chain links TRBV3-1 (or the pseudogene TRBV3-2) with TRBJ1-1, with D hard to call. The CDR3 covers 12 residues. The V end was cut by 8 bases, the J end by 11 bases, with 18 bases between. Per the germline V gene, CDR1 is LGHDT and CDR2 is YNNKEL (reference sequence). The CDR3 DNA is TGTGCCAGCCCAAGTCCCTGGGCCGAGGCTTTCTTT. Translation: CASPSPWAEAFF.

The chain is built from TRBV20-1 and TRBJ1-2; D is unresolved. V dropped 5 bases and J dropped 7 bases, with 11 bases sitting between them. Germline lookup yields CDR1 DFQATT and CDR2 SNEGSKA (reference sequence). This CDR3 region has 11 residues. The CDR3: CSASTLGGYTF. The CDR3 bases are TGCAGTGCTTCCACACTGGGTGGCTACACCTTC.

This chain connects TRBV5-4 to TRBJ1-6; D unresolved. Trimming took off 0 bases at V and 9 bases at J, with 13 bases between the two ends. This CDR3 is built from 15 residues. The V gene's germline CDR1 is SGHNT and CDR2 YYREEE (reference sequence). The CDR3 DNA reads TGTGCCAGCAGCTTGGGTTCAGGACTGAGTTCACCCCTCCACTTT. The encoded protein is CASSLGSGLSSPLHF.

The gene calls are TRBV2 and TRBJ2-7; D not resolved. CDR1 and CDR2 from the germline V gene are SNHLY and FYNNEI. V shed 4 bases and J shed 0 bases, with 13 bases lying between them. The CDR3 covers 15 residues. The CDR3 region has the DNA TGTGCCAGCAGTGTGGCTGGGTCTAGCTCCTACGAGCAGTACTTC. Translated: CASSVAGSSSYEQYF.

The chain uses TRBV11-2 and TRBJ1-2; 9 nucleotides match TRBD1. V shed 6 bases and J 3 bases; nucleotides not matched to a gene: 5. Germline CDR1 reads SGHAT; CDR2 reads FQNNGV. The CDR3 runs to 14 residues. The CDR3 loop is CASRADRGYYGYTF. In DNA, the CDR3 is TGTGCCAGCAGAGCGGACAGGGGATACTATGGCTACACCTTC.

This clone was counted between two and nine times. V usage is TRBV21-1 and J usage is TRBJ2-1. TRBV21-1 is termed a pseudogene. The CDR3 runs to 15 residues. CDR3 nucleotides: TGTGCCAGCAGCCAAACGACTACAGGTCTGAATGAGCAGTTCTTC. It is translated as CASSQTTTGLNEQFF.

This clone was seen only once. The V and J genes are TRBV3-1 (or the pseudogene TRBV3-2) and TRBJ1-3; 9 bases fit TRBD1. From germline, CDR1 is LGHDT and CDR2 YNNKEL (reference sequence). The CDR3 consists of 16 residues. Losses at the gene ends were 3 bases for V and 3 bases for J; bases not matched to a gene: 6. The CDR3: CASSHTGGGDGNTIYF. CDR3 in DNA: TGTGCCAGCAGCCACACAGGGGGCGGGGATGGAAACACCATATATTTT.

This clone was picked up a small number of times. The chain carries TRBV5-4 and TRBJ2-1; the D gene is possibly TRBD1 (5 bases). The germline V gene has CDR1 SGHNT and CDR2 YYREEE (reference sequence). The ends were cut back, 3 bases at V and 5 bases at J, with 21 bases in the middle. The CDR3 runs 17 residues. CDR3 residues: CASSSPRKGWWDNEQFF. In DNA, the CDR3 is TGTGCCAGCAGCTCCCCCCGGAAGGGGTGGTGGGACAATGAGCAGTTCTTC.

The J gene is TRBJ1-5, the V gene TRBV7-3, with 7 bases fitting TRBD1. CDR3 size: 16 residues. V was pared by 5 bases and J by 5 bases, with 12 bases of the junction left unmatched. Germline V CDR1 and CDR2: SGHTA, FQGTGA. The CDR3 DNA follows: TGTGCCAGCAGCAGTCTAACAGGGGCCGCGGATCAGCCCCAGCATTTT. Amino acids: CASSSLTGAADQPQHF.

The table lists this clone with a few counts. The chain is built from TRBV29-1 and TRBJ2-7, with a weak D call TRBD2 (5 bases). V lost 2 bases to trimming and J lost 0 bases, with 8 bases between them. This CDR3 has 13 amino acids. Germline V lookup: CDR1 SQVTM, CDR2 ANQGSEA. The DNA of the CDR3 is TGCAGCGTTGAAAGCGGTTCCTCCTACGAGCAGTACTTC. Its translation is CSVESGSSYEQYF.

V is TRBV14 and J is TRBJ1-1, with D unclear. Germline V gives CDR1 SGHDN, CDR2 FVKESK. This CDR3 spans 15 amino acids. The ends were cut back, 1 base at V and 4 bases at J, with 13 bases in the middle. The CDR3 DNA follows: TGTGCCAGCAGCCAAGGCCACGGGAAGAGCACTGAAGCTTTCTTT. It encodes CASSQGHGKSTEAFF.